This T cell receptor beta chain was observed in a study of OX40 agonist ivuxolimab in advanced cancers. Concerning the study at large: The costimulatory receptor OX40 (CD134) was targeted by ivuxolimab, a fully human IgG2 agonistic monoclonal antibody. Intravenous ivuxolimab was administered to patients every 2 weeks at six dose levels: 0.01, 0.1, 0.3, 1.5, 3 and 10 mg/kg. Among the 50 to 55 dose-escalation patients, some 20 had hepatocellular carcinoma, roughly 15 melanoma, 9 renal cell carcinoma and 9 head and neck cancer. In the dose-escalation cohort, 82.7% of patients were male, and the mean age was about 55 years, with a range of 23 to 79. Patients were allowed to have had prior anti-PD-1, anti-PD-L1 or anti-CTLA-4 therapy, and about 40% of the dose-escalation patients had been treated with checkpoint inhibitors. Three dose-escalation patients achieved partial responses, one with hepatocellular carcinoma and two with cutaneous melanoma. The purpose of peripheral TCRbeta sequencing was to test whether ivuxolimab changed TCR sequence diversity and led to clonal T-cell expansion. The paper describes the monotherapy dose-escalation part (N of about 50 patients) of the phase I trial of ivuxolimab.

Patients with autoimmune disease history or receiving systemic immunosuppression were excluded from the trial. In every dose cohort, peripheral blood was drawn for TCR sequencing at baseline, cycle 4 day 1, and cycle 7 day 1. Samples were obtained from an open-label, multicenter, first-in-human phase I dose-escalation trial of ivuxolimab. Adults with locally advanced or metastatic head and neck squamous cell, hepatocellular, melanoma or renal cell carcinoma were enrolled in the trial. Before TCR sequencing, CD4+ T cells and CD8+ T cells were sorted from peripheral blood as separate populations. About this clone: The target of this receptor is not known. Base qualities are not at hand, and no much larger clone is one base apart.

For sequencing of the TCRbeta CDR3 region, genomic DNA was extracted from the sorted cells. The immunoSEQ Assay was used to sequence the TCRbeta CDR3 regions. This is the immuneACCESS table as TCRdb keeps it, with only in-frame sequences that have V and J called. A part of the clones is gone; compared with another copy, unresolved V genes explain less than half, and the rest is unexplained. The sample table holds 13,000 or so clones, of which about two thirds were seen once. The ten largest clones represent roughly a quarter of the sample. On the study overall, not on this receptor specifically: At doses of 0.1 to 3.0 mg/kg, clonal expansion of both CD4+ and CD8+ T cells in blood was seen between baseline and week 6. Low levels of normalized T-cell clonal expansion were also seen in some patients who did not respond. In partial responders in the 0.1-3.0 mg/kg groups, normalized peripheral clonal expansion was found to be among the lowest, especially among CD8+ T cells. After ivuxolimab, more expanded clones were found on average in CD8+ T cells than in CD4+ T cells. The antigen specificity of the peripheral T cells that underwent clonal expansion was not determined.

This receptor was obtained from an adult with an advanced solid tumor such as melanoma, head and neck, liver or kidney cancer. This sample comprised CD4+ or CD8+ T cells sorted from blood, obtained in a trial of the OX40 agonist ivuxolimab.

The encoded CDR3 is CASSFGRAADTQYF. The DNA is as follows: TGTGCCAGCAGCTTCGGCAGGGCAGCAGATACGCAGTATTTT. The V and J segments used are TRBV11-2 and TRBJ2-3, with TRBD1 as a weak D call on 5 bases. CDR1 SGHAT and CDR2 FQNNGV were looked up in the germline V gene. The V and J ends are trimmed by 3 bases and 4 bases, leaving 11 bases between them. The CDR3, from cysteine to phenylalanine, totals 14 residues. Just CDR3 DNA is preserved here, 42 bases in frame from base 1.